One sample yielded the 18 T cell receptor beta chains listed below, sequenced in a study of T-cell reconstitution after alpha-beta-depleted transplantation in children. As it was prepared, the TCRbeta library received unique molecular identifiers. MiXCR, run by TCRdb on the PCR reads, gives a single entry per CDR3 protein. The repertoire consists of 750,000 to 950,000 distinct CDR3 sequences, with 16% occurring once and the leading ten covering approximately 4.5%. Here the sequenced sample was PBMCs, mostly from graft donor cells, taken 360 days after TCRalphabeta/CD19-depleted stem cell transplant. The source is a male patient under 18 who had a stem cell transplant for acute lymphoblastic leukemia, so the T cells may come from the graft donor.

This clonotype was observed a few times. The chain is built from TRBV9 and TRBJ2-1; 11 positions agree with TRBD2. The germline V gene has CDR1 SGDLS and CDR2 YYNGEE. The CDR3 totals 15 residues. V gave up 5 bases and J gave up 8 bases; unmatched junction bases: 9. The CDR3 here is CASRGVAGGPYEQFF. In DNA form, the CDR3 reads TGTGCCAGCAGGGGAGTAGCGGGAGGGCCTTATGAGCAGTTCTTC.

This clonotype was seen more than once but under ten times. The rearrangement joins TRBV28 to TRBJ2-2; weak D call: TRBD2 (7 bases). V lost 3 bases, J lost 5 bases, and 13 bases lay in between. The CDR3 sequence is 15 residues long. Germline V gene lookup returns CDR1 MDHEN and CDR2 SYDVKM. The CDR3 reads CASSFRGARTGELFF. The CDR3 nucleotides are TGTGCCAGCAGTTTCCGGGGGGCGCGTACCGGGGAGCTGTTTTTT.

This clonotype has more than one count but fewer than ten. The chain couples TRBV4-2 to TRBJ2-1; 13 bases match TRBD2. Trimming at V came to 3 bases and at J to 5 bases, leaving 4 bases not matched to a gene. This CDR3 is 16 amino acids long. Germline V lookup: CDR1 LGHNA, CDR2 YNFKEQ. The CDR3 loop is CASSHHGTSGNNEQFF. The CDR3, as DNA: TGTGCCAGCAGCCATCACGGGACTAGCGGGAACAATGAGCAGTTCTTC.

The table lists this clonotype with a few counts. J is TRBJ2-2 and V is TRBV18, with D tentatively TRBD1 (6 bases). In germline, CDR1 is KGHSH, CDR2 LQKENI. The CDR3 is 17 amino acids. Trimming removed 4 bases from V and 0 bases from J, with 15 bases in between. CDR3 sequence reads: CASSLAGTPSNTGELFF. The CDR3 DNA sequence: TGTGCCAGCTCACTCGCCGGGACACCCTCGAACACCGGGGAGCTGTTTTTT.

This chain connects TRBV6-5 to TRBJ2-2; D gene unclear. Trimming removed 2 bases from V and 7 bases from J, with 17 bases in between. Per germline, CDR1 MNHEY and CDR2 SVGAGI. The CDR3 has 16 amino acids. The CDR3 here is CASSYEGQLRGGELFF. Here the CDR3 DNA reads TGTGCCAGCAGTTACGAAGGGCAGCTTCGAGGCGGGGAGCTGTTTTTT.

This clonotype has only a few counts. The rearrangement uses TRBV10-3 and TRBJ2-3, with D maybe TRBD2 (6 bases). Germline V gene lookup returns CDR1 ENHRY and CDR2 SYGVKD. CDR3 length: 16 amino acids. The V end lost 6 bases, the J end lost 2 bases, and 18 bases lay between the germline ends. DNA for the CDR3: TGTGCCATCAGCCGTAGCAGGAGGGGACTCACAGATACGCAGTATTTT. Its translation is CAISRSRRGLTDTQYF.

The chain is built from TRBV27 and TRBJ2-2, with 9 bases fitting TRBD1. The CDR3 extends over 19 amino acids. With V trimmed by 7 bases and J by 1 base, 16 bases remained unmatched. Per the germline V gene, CDR1 is MNHEY and CDR2 is SMNVEV (reference sequence). The CDR3 region has the DNA TGTGCCAGCACCCTTATTTTTACAGGGGGCGGAGGGAACACCGGGGAGCTGTTTTTT. Translated: CASTLIFTGGGGNTGELFF.

This clonotype was detected a few times. The chain employs TRBV5-1 and TRBJ2-5, with D perhaps matching TRBD1 (7 bases). CDR3 length: 14 residues. The ends were cut back, 4 bases at V and 6 bases at J, with 16 bases in the middle. Germline loops: CDR1 SGHRS, CDR2 YFSETQ. CDR3 nucleotide sequence: TGCGCCAGCAGCCCCGAACAGGGGAGGAAGACCCAGTACTTC. Residues: CASSPEQGRKTQYF. Filled out from reference TRBV5-1 and TRBJ2-5, the complete variable domain reads KAGVTQTPRYLIKTRGQQVTLSCSPISGHRSVSWYQQTPGQGLQFLFEYFSETQRNKGNFPGRFSGRQFSNSRSEMNVSTLELGDSALYLCASSPEQGRKTQYFGPGTRLLVL.

This clonotype was seen a handful of times. The J gene is TRBJ2-2, the V gene TRBV2, with D hard to call. V was clipped by 0 bases and J by 6 bases, with 17 bases between them. The CDR3 has 17 residues. The germline CDR1 and CDR2 sequences are SNHLY and FYNNEI. CDR3 sequence: CASSEALLPFTPGELFF. CDR3 sequence (DNA): TGTGCCAGCAGTGAAGCGCTTCTACCCTTCACCCCCGGGGAGCTGTTTTTT.

This clonotype occurred a few times. CDR3 in amino acids: CASSASRWVRELFF. The CDR3 nucleotides read TGTGCCAGCAGTGCCTCTCGTTGGGTGAGGGAGCTGTTTTTT. This chain links TRBV6-4 with TRBJ2-2; D unclear. This CDR3 is built from 14 residues. Germline V gene sequence: CDR1 MRHNA, CDR2 SNTAGT. With 4 bases removed from V and 9 bases from J, the gap between germline ends came to 15 bases.

Ten or more counts support this clonotype. The CDR3 protein is CASSQDRALSTGELFF. The CDR3 DNA reads TGTGCCAGCAGTCAGGACAGGGCGCTCAGCACCGGGGAGCTGTTTTTT. This chain uses TRBV6-1 with TRBJ2-2; 8 bases are shared with TRBD1. This CDR3 has 16 residues. Germline CDR1 and CDR2: MNHNS and SASEGT. After removal of 5 bases from V and 4 bases from J, the junction contained 9 bases not matched to a gene.

The rearrangement links TRBV27 to TRBJ1-4; D unresolved. The CDR3 has 14 amino acids. Germline-derived CDR1 and CDR2 are MNHEY and SMNVEV (reference sequence). Trimming shortened V by 7 bases and J by 8 bases, and 17 bases separated the two germline ends. CDR3 sequence (DNA): TGTGCCAGCACCCCCGGGGAGGGAGGCGAAAAACTGTTTTTT. Translated, it gives CASTPGEGGEKLFF.

This clonotype was counted at least ten times. Germline and junction disagree at one end, which may indicate a read error. The chain is built from TRBV12-3 or TRBV12-4 and TRBJ2-7; 12 bases fit TRBD2. This CDR3 is built from 15 residues. The CDR3 sequence: CASSLAGGPSYEQYF. The CDR3 coding sequence is TGTGCCAGCAGTCTAGCGGGAGGGCCCTCCTACGAGCAGTACTTC.

The CDR3 DNA reads as TGTGCCAGCAGCCCGACAGGGATGGGGTCACTAGGCTATGGCTACACCTTC. Translating it yields CASSPTGMGSLGYGYTF. The rearrangement uses TRBV11-2 and TRBJ1-2, with 7 bases fitting TRBD1. Per the germline V gene, CDR1 is SGHAT and CDR2 is FQNNGV. J lost 4 bases, V lost 5 bases, and 16 bases had no gene match. This CDR3 has 17 amino acids.

This clonotype was seen only a few times. The V gene is TRBV7-8, the J gene TRBJ2-7, with 14 positions matching TRBD2. Looked up from germline, CDR1 is SGHVS and CDR2 is FQNEAQ. The CDR3 sequence is 15 residues long. J lost 5 bases, V lost 6 bases, and 6 bases had no gene match. CDR3 bases: TGTGCCAGCAGTCCGACTAGCGGGAGGGTCCACGAGCAGTACTTC. Amino acid sequence: CASSPTSGRVHEQYF.

This chain connects TRBV5-4 to TRBJ2-7; D possibly corresponds to TRBD1 (5 bases). CDR1 is SGHNT, CDR2 YYREEE, per germline (reference sequence). Trimming stripped 4 bases from V and 2 bases from J, with 16 bases between. This CDR3 spans 15 amino acids. The CDR3 bases are TGTGCCAGCAGCCTAGGACAACAATTGGCCTACGAGCAGTACTTC. Amino acid sequence: CASSLGQQLAYEQYF. The full variable domain, its missing parts supplied by reference TRBV5-4 and TRBJ2-7, is ETGVTQSPTHLIKTRGQQVTLRCSSQSGHNTVSWYQQALGQGPQFIFQYYREEENGRGNFPPRFSGLQFPNYSSELNVNALELDDSALYLCASSLGQQLAYEQYFGPGTRLTVT.

This clonotype was seen a handful of times. V gene TRBV28 combines with J gene TRBJ1-2, with 8 bases aligning to TRBD1. The junction had 8 bases not matched to a gene; V was cut back by 3 bases and J by 8 bases. Germline V gene data show CDR1 as MDHEN and CDR2 as SYDVKM. The CDR3 sequence is 14 residues long. CDR3 nucleotides: TGTGCCAGCAGTTTTACGGACAGGGTCGGGGGCTACACCTTC. It is translated as CASSFTDRVGGYTF.

The chain couples TRBV7-9 to TRBJ2-7; D gene uncertain. Germline V gene sequence: CDR1 SEHNR, CDR2 FQNEAQ (reference sequence). CDR3 size: 16 residues. V gave up 5 bases and J gave up 6 bases, with 23 bases separating them. The DNA of the CDR3 is TGTGCCAGCAGCCCTAACATGGACCCCAAAGGCAGCGAGCAGTACTTC. This gives the protein CASSPNMDPKGSEQYF. The full variable domain, rest sourced from reference TRBV7-9 and TRBJ2-7, is DTGVSQNPRHKITKRGQNVTFRCDPISEHNRLYWYRQTLGQGPEFLTYFQNEAQLEKSRLLSDRFSAERPKGSFSTLEIQRTEQGDSAMYLCASSPNMDPKGSEQYFGPGTRLTVT.